The clone carrying this T cell receptor beta chain was found many times. No antigen is known for it. Germline V gene lookup returns CDR1 MNHEY and CDR2 SVGAGI. The CDR3 covers 14 residues. The ends were cut back, 6 bases at V and 0 bases at J, with 9 bases in the middle. This specimen belongs to a study of neurological immune-mediated disorders. Findings and limits, study-wide: Patients with HTLV-1-associated myelopathy showed the most TCR clonal expansion. Those with multiple sclerosis showed the least, falling below healthy controls.

Synthesis of cDNA was carried out by template-switch 5'RACE. The reaction used 10-nucleotide random UMIs. One entry per CDR3 protein results from TCRdb running MiXCR on the 5' RACE reads. The sample has 35,000 or so distinct CDR3 sequences; 13% to 15% are singletons. Material: PBMCs. The clonotype originates from a woman in her forties or fifties with HTLV-1-associated myelopathy (HAM/TSP). The V call is TRBV6-5, the J call TRBJ1-5; no clear D. CDR3 coding DNA: TGTGCCAGCAGCCTGACTTATAGCAATCAGCCCCAGCATTTT. This gives the protein CASSLTYSNQPQHF.